These 7 T cell receptor beta chains were all obtained from the same sample, sequenced in a study of blood T cell repertoires in COVID-19 (dated by TCRdb to about 2020). The library was obtained by the immunoSEQ multiplex PCR assay. TCRdb retrieved this table from immuneACCESS and kept in-frame rearrangements only. Not all clones are present; in checked studies, unresolved V genes account for under half, and no reason is known for the remainder. The table for this sample lists 200,000 to 250,000 clones; 70% to 90% of them were counted only once. The biggest ten clones account for 12% of the sample. The sample taken for sequencing was peripheral blood. Receptors originate from a woman younger than 30 who had recovered from COVID-19.

The rearrangement uses TRBV5-6 and TRBJ2-7, with D tentatively TRBD1 (5 bases). Between the trimmed V and J ends, which lost 4 bases and 0 bases, there was a span of 14 bases. This CDR3 spans 15 amino acids. The germline V gene has CDR1 SGHDT and CDR2 YYEEEE. As DNA, the CDR3 is TGTGCCAGCAGCGGAAGGGGAAGTATCTCCTACGAGCAGTACTTC. Translated, it gives CASSGRGSISYEQYF.

This chain joins TRBV12-5 and TRBJ2-5; D not certain. There are 14 residues in the CDR3. Germline CDR1 is LGHNT and CDR2 is FRNRAP. V lost 9 bases to trimming and J lost 2 bases, with 16 bases between them. CDR3 nucleotides: TGTGCTAGCCAGCCGGGTCCCATTCAAGAGACCCAGTACTTC. Translating it yields CASQPGPIQETQYF.

The chain joins TRBV5-8 to TRBJ2-1, with TRBD1 matching over 8 bases. The CDR3 extends over 19 amino acids. Germline loops: CDR1 SGHTS, CDR2 YDEGEE. J was trimmed by 4 bases and V by 0 bases; bases with no gene match: 15. As DNA, the CDR3 is TGTGCCAGCAGCTTGGTAATTTCAGGTAGGACAGGGATGTACAATGAGCAGTTCTTC. Its translation is CASSLVISGRTGMYNEQFF.

The V and J genes are TRBV6-5 and TRBJ2-2, with D tentatively TRBD1 (6 bases). Per germline, CDR1 MNHEY and CDR2 SVGAGI. The CDR3 is 15 amino acids. V lost 6 bases, J lost 7 bases, and 18 bases lay in between. For the CDR3, the DNA is TGTGCCAGCAGCCTACTACACAGGGTCGGCGGGGAGCTGTTTTTT. Its translation is CASSLLHRVGGELFF.

The chain employs TRBV30 and TRBJ1-2, with TRBD1 matching 10 bases. Germline CDR1 and CDR2: GTSNPN and SVGIG (reference sequence). V shed 2 bases, J shed 7 bases, and the junction held 10 bases outside the gene matches. The CDR3 length is 15 residues. This CDR3 reads CAWSLIRDRGSGYTF. In DNA, the CDR3 is TGTGCCTGGAGTTTAATCCGGGACAGGGGATCTGGCTACACCTTC.

The gene calls are TRBV9 and TRBJ1-1, with unresolved D. Germline V gene lookup returns CDR1 SGDLS and CDR2 YYNGEE. V gave up 0 bases and J gave up 1 base, with 7 bases separating them. This CDR3 is 14 amino acids long. The CDR3 is CASSVGGQNTEAFF. The DNA of the CDR3 is TGTGCCAGCAGCGTAGGAGGTCAGAACACTGAAGCTTTCTTT.

The chain couples TRBV3-1 (or the pseudogene TRBV3-2) to TRBJ1-3, with D hard to call. Trimming pared 1 base from V and 8 bases from J, leaving 24 bases between. Germline values: CDR1 LGHDT, CDR2 YNNKEL (reference sequence). The CDR3 extends over 18 amino acids. In DNA, the CDR3 is TGTGCCAGCAGCCAAGTTTTTCCCGGGAACCCCCATCCGGACACCATATATTTT. This encodes CASSQVFPGNPHPDTIYF.